This entry is about one T cell receptor (beta chain). This record comes from a study of T cells of healthy individuals. The CDR3 is 13 residues long. The germline gives CDR1 DFQATT, CDR2 SNEGSKA (reference sequence). The germline V and J ends were trimmed by 0 bases and 6 bases, with 12 bases remaining between them. MiXCR, run by TCRdb on the 5' RACE reads, gives a single entry per CDR3 protein. The sample comprises roughly 87,000 distinct CDR3 sequences, 15% to 20% of which are singletons, and about 6% rests with the top ten. The genes are TRBV20-1 and TRBJ2-7; D not resolved. The clonotype was recovered from a human donor in good health. The CDR3: CSARDTQSPEQYF. The CDR3 bases are TGCAGTGCTAGAGATACCCAATCCCCCGAGCAGTACTTC.